This TCR beta chain was observed in a study of blood T cell repertoires in COVID-19. Study-level background: From T cells, B-cell-depleted T cells, or PBMCs came the material, which was cDNA or gDNA.

The germline gives CDR1 KGHSH, CDR2 LQKENI. V lost 4 bases and J lost 6, with 20 bases in between. The CDR3 is 16 amino acids. Generated by immunoSEQ multiplex PCR, the TCRdb table keeps only in-frame clones and is missing some. Of approximately 260,000 clones in the sample, approximately 89% are singletons; the top ten hold roughly 10%. The TCR was taken from a woman in her 70s with COVID-19, enrolled during active disease. Sequenced input: peripheral blood. The genes are TRBV18 and TRBJ2-3; TRBD1 might be the D (6 bases). The CDR3 protein is CASSQQTGRRVDTQYF. CDR3 nucleotides: TGTGCCAGCTCACAACAAACAGGGCGCAGAGTGGATACGCAGTATTTT.